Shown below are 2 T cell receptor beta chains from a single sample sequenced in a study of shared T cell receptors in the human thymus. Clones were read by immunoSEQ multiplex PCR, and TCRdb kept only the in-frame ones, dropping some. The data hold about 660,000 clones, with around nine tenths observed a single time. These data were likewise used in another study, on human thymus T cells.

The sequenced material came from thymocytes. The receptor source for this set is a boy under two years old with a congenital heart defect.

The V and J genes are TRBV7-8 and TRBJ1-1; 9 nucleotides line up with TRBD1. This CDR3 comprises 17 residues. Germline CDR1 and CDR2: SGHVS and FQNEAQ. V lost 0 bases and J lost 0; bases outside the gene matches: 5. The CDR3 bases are TGTGCCAGCAGCTTAGCGGACAGGGGCGAACTGAACACTGAAGCTTTCTTT. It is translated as CASSLADRGELNTEAFF. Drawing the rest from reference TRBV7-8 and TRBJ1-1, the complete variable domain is GAGVSQSPRYKVAKRGQDVALRCDPISGHVSLFWYQQALGQGPEFLTYFQNEAQLDKSGLPSDRFFAERPEGSVSTLKIQRTQQEDSAVYLCASSLADRGELNTEAFFGQGTRLTVV.

This CDR3 is CASSPRTSGSSYEQYF. As DNA, the CDR3 is TGTGCCAGCAGTCCCAGGACTAGCGGGAGCTCCTACGAGCAGTACTTC. The chain recombines TRBV27 with TRBJ2-7; 13 nucleotides agree with TRBD2. Germline CDR1 is MNHEY and CDR2 is SMNVEV (reference sequence). CDR3 length: 16 amino acids. V dropped 5 bases and J dropped 0; count of bases not matched to a gene: 4.